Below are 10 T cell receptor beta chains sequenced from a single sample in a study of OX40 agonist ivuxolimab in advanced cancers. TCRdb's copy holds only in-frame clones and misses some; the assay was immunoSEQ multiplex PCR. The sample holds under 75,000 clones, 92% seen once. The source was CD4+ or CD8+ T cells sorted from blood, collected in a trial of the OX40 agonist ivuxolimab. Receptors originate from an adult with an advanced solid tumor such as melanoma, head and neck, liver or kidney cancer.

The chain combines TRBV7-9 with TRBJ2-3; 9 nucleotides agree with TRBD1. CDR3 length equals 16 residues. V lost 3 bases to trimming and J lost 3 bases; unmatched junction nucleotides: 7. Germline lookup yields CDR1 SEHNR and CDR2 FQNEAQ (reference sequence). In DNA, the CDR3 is TGTGCCAGCAGCTTGTTGGGACAGGGTGTAACAGATACGCAGTATTTT. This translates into CASSLLGQGVTDTQYF.

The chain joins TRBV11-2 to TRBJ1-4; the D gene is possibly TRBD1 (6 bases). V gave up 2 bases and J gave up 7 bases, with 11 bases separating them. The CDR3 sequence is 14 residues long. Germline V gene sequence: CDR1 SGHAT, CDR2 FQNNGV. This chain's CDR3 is CASSLHREGEKLFF. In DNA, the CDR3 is TGTGCCAGCAGCTTACACAGGGAAGGTGAAAAACTGTTTTTT.

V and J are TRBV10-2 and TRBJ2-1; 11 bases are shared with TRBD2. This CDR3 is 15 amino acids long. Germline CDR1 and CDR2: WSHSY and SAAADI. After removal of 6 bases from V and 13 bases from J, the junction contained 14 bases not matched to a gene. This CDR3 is CASRGGGSGGAGQFF. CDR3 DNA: TGCGCCAGCAGGGGAGGGGGTAGCGGGGGGGCCGGACAGTTCTTC.

The CDR3: CAVGEWGEQYF. The CDR3 coding sequence is TGTGCTGTGGGGGAATGGGGCGAGCAGTACTTC. This sequence joins TRBV11-2 and TRBJ2-7, with D perhaps given as TRBD1 or TRBD2 (5 bases each). Germline V gives CDR1 SGHAT, CDR2 FQNNGV. The CDR3 spans 11 residues.

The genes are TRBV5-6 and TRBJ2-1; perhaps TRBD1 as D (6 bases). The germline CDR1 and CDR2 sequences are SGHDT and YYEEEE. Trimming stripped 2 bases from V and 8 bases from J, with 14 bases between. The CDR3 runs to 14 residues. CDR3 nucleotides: TGTGCCAGCAGCTTTGGGGGCCGGGGTGATGAGCAGTTCTTC. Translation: CASSFGGRGDEQFF. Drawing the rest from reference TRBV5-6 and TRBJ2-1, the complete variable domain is DAGVTQSPTHLIKTRGQQVTLRCSPKSGHDTVSWYQQALGQGPQFIFQYYEEEERQRGNFPDRFSGHQFPNYSSELNVNALLLGDSALYLCASSFGGRGDEQFFGPGTRLTVL.

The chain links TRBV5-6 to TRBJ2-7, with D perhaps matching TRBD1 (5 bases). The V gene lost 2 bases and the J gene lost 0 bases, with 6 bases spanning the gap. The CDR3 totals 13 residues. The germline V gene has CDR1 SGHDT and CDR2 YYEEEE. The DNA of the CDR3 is TGTGCCAGCAGCTTAGGGGCCTCCTACGAGCAGTACTTC. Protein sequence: CASSLGASYEQYF.

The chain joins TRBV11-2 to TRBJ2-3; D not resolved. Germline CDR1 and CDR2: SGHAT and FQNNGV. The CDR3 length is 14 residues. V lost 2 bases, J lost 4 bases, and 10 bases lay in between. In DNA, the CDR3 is TGTGCCAGCAGCTTACTTGCGGCCCCAGATACGCAGTATTTT. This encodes CASSLLAAPDTQYF.

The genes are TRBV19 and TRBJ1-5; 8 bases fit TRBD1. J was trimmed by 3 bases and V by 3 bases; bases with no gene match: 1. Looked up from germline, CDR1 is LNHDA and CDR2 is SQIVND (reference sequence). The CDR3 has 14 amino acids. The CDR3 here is CASSMTGVNQPQHF. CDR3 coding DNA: TGTGCCAGTAGTATGACAGGGGTCAATCAGCCCCAGCATTTT.

The CDR3: CASSLAGRPLHF. The CDR3 nucleotides are TGTGCCAGCAGCTTAGCTGGGAGACCCCTCCACTTT. This chain links TRBV13 with TRBJ1-6, with unresolved D. In germline, CDR1 is PRHDT, CDR2 FYEKMQ (reference sequence). V dropped 1 base and J dropped 12 bases, with 7 bases sitting between them. CDR3 length equals 12 residues.

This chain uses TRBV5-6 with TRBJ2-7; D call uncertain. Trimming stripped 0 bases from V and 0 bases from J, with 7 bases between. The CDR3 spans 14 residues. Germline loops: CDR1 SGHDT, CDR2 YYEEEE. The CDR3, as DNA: TGTGCCAGCAGCTTGGAGGGAATCTCCTACGAGCAGTACTTC. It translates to CASSLEGISYEQYF.